This T cell receptor beta chain was found in a study of CD8 T cell repertoires and HIV-1 epitope variants. Study-level information: Tested: three Gag epitope families, Nef HW9 and YT9. Enriched T cells were co-cultured with equal numbers of autologous T cell-negative antigen-presenting cells. General observations from the study: No clonotypes responded to the TAALDMSHF plasma variant; five or six recognized KF9, one HW9.

Remarks on this clone: What it binds is unknown.

TCR beta CDR3 was sequenced at survey depth on immunoSEQ. Clones were read by immunoSEQ multiplex PCR, and TCRdb kept only the in-frame ones, dropping some. This sample has about 3,600 clones, with roughly 70% found just once. V shed 1 base and J shed 0 bases, with 9 bases lying between them. From germline, CDR1 is LGHNA and CDR2 YNFKEQ. The CDR3 sequence is 15 residues long. Material for sequencing was cultured CD8+ T cells derived from PBMCs. The clonotype comes from a male donor with HIV. The chain carries TRBV4-2 and TRBJ1-1; maybe TRBD1 (6 bases). The CDR3 DNA follows: TGTGCCAGCAGCCAAGTCGGGGGCTTGAACACTGAAGCTTTCTTT. Amino acid sequence: CASSQVGGLNTEAFF.